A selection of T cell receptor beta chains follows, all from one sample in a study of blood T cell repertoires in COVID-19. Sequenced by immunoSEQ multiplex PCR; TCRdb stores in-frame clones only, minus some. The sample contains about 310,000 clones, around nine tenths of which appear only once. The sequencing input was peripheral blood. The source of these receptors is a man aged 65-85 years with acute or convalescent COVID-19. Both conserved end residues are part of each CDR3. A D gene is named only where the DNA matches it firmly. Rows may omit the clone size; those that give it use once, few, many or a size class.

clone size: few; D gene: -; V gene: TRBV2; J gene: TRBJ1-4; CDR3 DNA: TGTGCCAGCAGGCGGGAGGTTGCAACTAATGAAAAACTGTTTTTT; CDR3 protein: CASRREVATNEKLFF
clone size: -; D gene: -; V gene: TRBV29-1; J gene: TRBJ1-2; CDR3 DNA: TGCAGCGTTTTACCCCGGGACATTAACTATGGCTACACCTTC; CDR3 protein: CSVLPRDINYGYTF
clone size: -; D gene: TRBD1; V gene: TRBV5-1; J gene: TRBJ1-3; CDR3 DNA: TGCGCCAGCAGCTTGGGCAGGGGGCCTGGAAACACCATATATTTT; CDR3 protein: CASSLGRGPGNTIYF
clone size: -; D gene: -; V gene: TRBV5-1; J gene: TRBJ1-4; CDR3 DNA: TGCGCCAGCAGCTTGGGGGCAGCAACTAATGAAAAACTGTTTTTT; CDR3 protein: CASSLGAATNEKLFF
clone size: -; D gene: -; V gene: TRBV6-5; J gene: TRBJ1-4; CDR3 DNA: TGTGCCAGCAGTTACAGCGGGGGGCGGCCTGAAAAACTGTTTTTT; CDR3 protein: CASSYSGGRPEKLFF
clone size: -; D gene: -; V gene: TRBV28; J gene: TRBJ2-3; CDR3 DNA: TGTGCCAGCAGCCAGCACTCAGCGGCAACGCAGTATTTT; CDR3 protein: CASSQHSAATQYF
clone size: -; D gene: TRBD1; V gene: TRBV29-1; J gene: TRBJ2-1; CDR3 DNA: TGCAGCGTTACAGGGCAACAGGGGTCCCTCTCCAATGAGCAGTTCTTC; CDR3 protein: CSVTGQQGSLSNEQFF
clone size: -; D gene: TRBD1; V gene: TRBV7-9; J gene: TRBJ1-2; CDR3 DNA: TGTGCCAGCAGCCCAGGACAGGGCATCGGAGGCTACACCTTC; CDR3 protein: CASSPGQGIGGYTF
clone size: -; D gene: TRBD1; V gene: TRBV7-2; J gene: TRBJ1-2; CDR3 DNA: TGTGCCAGCAGCTTTGACAGGGTTGGCGGCTACACCTTC; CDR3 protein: CASSFDRVGGYTF
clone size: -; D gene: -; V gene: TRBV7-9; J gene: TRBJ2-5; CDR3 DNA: TGTGCCAGCACCCCCACCAGGGGAGAGACCCAGTACTTC; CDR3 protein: CASTPTRGETQYF
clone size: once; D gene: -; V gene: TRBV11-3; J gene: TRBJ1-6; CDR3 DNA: TGTGCCAGCAGCTTAGATGCGAGGTCACCCCTCCACTTT; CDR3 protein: CASSLDARSPLHF
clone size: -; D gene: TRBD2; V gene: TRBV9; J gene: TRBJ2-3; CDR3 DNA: TGTGCCAGCAGCGTAGGCCCTAGCGGGGGCACAGATACGCAGTATTTT; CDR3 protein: CASSVGPSGGTDTQYF
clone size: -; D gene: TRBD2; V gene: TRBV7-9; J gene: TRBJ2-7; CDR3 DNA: TGTGCCAGCAGCCCGACTAGCGATGTGTTGTTGGGGCGTTTC; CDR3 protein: CASSPTSDVLLGRF
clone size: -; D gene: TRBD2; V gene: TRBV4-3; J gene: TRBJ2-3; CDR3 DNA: TGCGCCAGCAGCCAACTAGCGGGGGCAGATACGCAGTATTTT; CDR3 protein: CASSQLAGADTQYF
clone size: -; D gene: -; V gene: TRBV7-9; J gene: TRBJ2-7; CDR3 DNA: TGTGCCAGCAGCTTAGGACAGGTATCAACCTACGAGCAGTACTTC; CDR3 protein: CASSLGQVSTYEQYF
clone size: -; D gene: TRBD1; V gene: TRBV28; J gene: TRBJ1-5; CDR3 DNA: TGTGCCAGCAGTTTAAGGGGGCATCAGCCCCAGCATTTT; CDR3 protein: CASSLRGHQPQHF
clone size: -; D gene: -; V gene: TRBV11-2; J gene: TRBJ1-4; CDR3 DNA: TGTGCCAGCAGCTTAGTGGGACTGGAAAATGAAAAACTGTTTTTT; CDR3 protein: CASSLVGLENEKLFF
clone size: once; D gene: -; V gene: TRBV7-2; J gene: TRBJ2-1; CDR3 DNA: TGTGCCAGCAGCGCCGGCAGGGGAGCTTACAATGAGCAGTTCTTC; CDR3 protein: CASSAGRGAYNEQFF
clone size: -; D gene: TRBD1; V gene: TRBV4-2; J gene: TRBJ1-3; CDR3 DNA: TGTGCCAGCAGCCAAAAATGGGGACAGGGATCGGACTCTGGAAACACCATATATTTT; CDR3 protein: CASSQKWGQGSDSGNTIYF
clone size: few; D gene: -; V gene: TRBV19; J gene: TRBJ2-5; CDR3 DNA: TGTGCCAGTACCAAGTACGGGGGAGTGGTCGAGACCCAGTACTTC; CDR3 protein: CASTKYGGVVETQYF
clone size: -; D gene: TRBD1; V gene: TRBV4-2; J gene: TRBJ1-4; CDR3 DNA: TGTGCCAGCAGCCCGAGGGACAGGGAGAATGAAAAACTGTTTTTT; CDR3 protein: CASSPRDRENEKLFF
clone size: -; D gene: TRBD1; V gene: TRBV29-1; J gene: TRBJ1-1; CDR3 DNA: TGCAGCGTTGAAGATTCCATAGGGGGCCCCGAAGCTTTCTTT; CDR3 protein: CSVEDSIGGPEAFF